This is a list of T cell receptor beta chains from one sample in a study of graft-versus-host responses after intestinal transplantation. Profiled with immunoSEQ multiplex PCR; TCRdb holds only in-frame clones, not every one. The sample records about 130,000 clones, about 90% being singletons. Their antigen targets remain unknown. The sample was unstimulated CD4+ T cells sorted from spleen or lymph node cells, taken before intestinal transplant. The origin of the receptors is a human donor who received an intestinal transplant. Both conserved end residues are part of each CDR3. For some rows the clone size is stated as once, few or many, or as a class when expanded; others skip it.

>-|TRBJ2-1|TRBV7-2
CASSLGLAAYNEQFF
>-|TRBJ2-1|TRBV9
CASSVATRTGGSNEQFF
>-|TRBJ1-2|TRBV13
CASSLLAEKGQSYGYTF
>-|TRBJ2-1|TRBV11-2
CASQSGGSKQFF
>-|TRBJ2-7|TRBV4-1
CASSQGAFRGSYEQYF
>-|TRBJ2-5|TRBV4-3
CASSQDPGHLGTQYF
>-|TRBJ2-2|TRBV21-1
CASSKITGQTGELFF
>-|TRBJ1-4|TRBV5-1
CASSYTGVNEKLFF
>-|TRBJ1-1|TRBV30
CAWIEGLSRF
>-|TRBJ1-6|TRBV5-1
CASSLEQTGGQNSPLHF
>few|TRBJ2-3|TRBV29-1
CSVEDGGRGTDTQYF
>-|TRBJ2-7|TRBV29-1
CSVDGQVGEQYF
>-|TRBJ2-1|TRBV15
CATSRASSYYNEQFF
>once|TRBJ1-1|TRBV2
CASSGPGQPPPMNTEAFF
>-|TRBJ2-3|TRBV5-1
CASSLAGTGGTDTQYF
>-|TRBJ2-3|TRBV5-4
CASSHSLGDTDTQYF
>-|TRBJ2-7|TRBV6-4
CASSDNGQPYEQYF
>once|TRBJ1-4|TRBV30
CAWSVLGEGLFF